The present T cell receptor (beta chain) was sequenced within a study of T cell responses to AZD1222 COVID-19 vaccine. The protocol was immunoSEQ multiplex PCR, while the TCRdb copy is restricted to in-frame clones and leaves out a portion. The sample includes 150,000 to 200,000 clones, 92% of them seen just once. This CDR3 comprises 15 residues. Germline CDR1 and CDR2: MNHEY and SVGEGT. J was trimmed by 6 bases and V by 5 bases; bases with no gene match: 8. The sample consisted of peripheral blood, taken 28 days after the second AZD1222 dose. The rearrangement joins TRBV6-2 or TRBV6-3 to TRBJ1-1, with TRBD1 identical over 11 bases. This TCR was sampled from an adult who received the AZD1222 COVID-19 vaccine. The CDR3 region is CASSDMDRGRSEAFF. The CDR3 DNA reads TGTGCCAGCAGTGACATGGACAGGGGGCGTTCTGAAGCTTTCTTT.